The 26 T cell receptor beta chains below were found in one sample sequenced in a study of blood T cell repertoires in COVID-19. The protocol was immunoSEQ multiplex PCR, while the TCRdb copy is restricted to in-frame clones and leaves out a portion. The profile covers about 80,000 clones, with 80% to 85% appearing a single time and roughly 3.5% taken by the ten largest. Sequencing was done on a sample of peripheral blood. All receptors come from a man in his fifties or sixties with acute or convalescent COVID-19.

The V and J genes are TRBV24-1 and TRBJ2-1, with D possibly being TRBD1 (5 bases). CDR1 and CDR2 (germline): KGHDR, SFDVKD. The CDR3 covers 13 residues. Between the trimmed V and J ends, which lost 3 bases and 15 bases, there was a span of 17 bases. CDR3 region: CATSDGGAPGTFF. For the CDR3, the DNA is TGTGCCACCAGTGATGGTGGGGCCCCCGGCACGTTCTTC.

The V and J genes are TRBV6-5 and TRBJ2-1; perhaps TRBD1 as D (5 bases). Trimming removed 7 bases from V and 10 bases from J, with 20 bases in between. Germline V CDR1 and CDR2: MNHEY, SVGAGI. The CDR3 has 14 amino acids. CDR3 region: CASIGPTVWTEQFF. For the CDR3, the DNA is TGTGCCAGCATAGGACCTACGGTGTGGACAGAGCAGTTCTTC.

The V gene is TRBV28, the J gene TRBJ1-4; the D gene is possibly TRBD1 (6 bases). CDR1 is MDHEN, CDR2 SYDVKM, per germline. The CDR3 loop spans 17 amino acids. Trimming cost V 4 bases and J 2 bases, with 17 bases left between them. Here the CDR3 reads CASSSGGAEATNEKLFF. The CDR3 DNA reads as TGTGCCAGCAGTTCGGGGGGGGCCGAGGCGACTAATGAAAAACTGTTTTTT.

Judged by abundance, this clone is medium-sized (0.01 to 0.1%). This chain uses TRBV7-9 with TRBJ1-2, with unresolved D. There are 15 residues in the CDR3. CDR1 and CDR2 from the germline V gene are SEHNR and FQNEAQ (reference sequence). V lost 4 bases to trimming and J lost 3 bases, with 15 bases between them. The CDR3 spells CASSSPRQVDYGYTF. The CDR3 DNA is TGTGCCAGCAGCTCGCCCCGCCAGGTCGACTATGGCTACACCTTC.

The chain combines TRBV19 with TRBJ2-1; the match to TRBD2 covers 7 bases. The CDR3 is 12 amino acids. The V and J ends lost 4 bases and 8 bases, in that order; junction bases with no gene match: 2. Germline CDR1 is LNHDA and CDR2 is SQIVND (reference sequence). The CDR3 region has the DNA TGTGCCAGTAGTAGCGGGAGCTATGAGCAGTTCTTC. This gives the protein CASSSGSYEQFF.

This chain joins TRBV3-1 (or the pseudogene TRBV3-2) and TRBJ1-1, with unresolved D. The CDR3 sequence is 10 residues long. The V end lost 8 bases, the J end lost 8 bases, and 9 bases lay between the germline ends. CDR1 is LGHDT, CDR2 YNNKEL, per germline (reference sequence). The CDR3 reads CASGETEAFF. The DNA for the CDR3 is TGTGCCAGCGGGGAGACCGAAGCTTTCTTT.

CDR3 in DNA: TGTGCCAGCAGCCCATCCTCCGGGTACCGATTCTATGGCTACACCTTC. Encoded protein: CASSPSSGYRFYGYTF. This chain joins TRBV28 and TRBJ1-2, with D hard to call. There are 16 residues in the CDR3. V shed 6 bases and J shed 4 bases, with 21 bases lying between them. From germline, CDR1 is MDHEN and CDR2 SYDVKM.

J is TRBJ1-5 and V is TRBV7-9; unclear D gene. Per germline, CDR1 SEHNR and CDR2 FQNEAQ (reference sequence). The CDR3 contains 12 residues. V lost 3 bases and J 7 bases, leaving 7 bases between the germline ends. CDR3 nucleotides: TGTGCCAGCAGCTTTCGGGAGCAGCCCCAGCATTTT. Its translation: CASSFREQPQHF.

The rearrangement joins TRBV6-5 to TRBJ1-5; D remains unclear. The CDR3 contains 12 residues. Trimming removed 5 bases from V and 6 bases from J, with 8 bases in between. The germline V gene encodes CDR1 MNHEY and CDR2 SVGAGI. Here the CDR3 DNA reads TGTGCCAGCAGTCTCCCGAGTCAGCCCCAGCATTTT. Its protein is CASSLPSQPQHF.

The chain is built from TRBV7-3 and TRBJ2-1; possible D gene TRBD2, 6 bases. The V and J ends lost 5 bases and 7 bases respectively, with 12 bases between them. Germline lookup yields CDR1 SGHTA and CDR2 FQGTGA. The CDR3 sequence is 13 residues long. The CDR3 DNA is TGTGCCAGCAGCCCGGGACTCCCTAATGAGCAGTTCTTC. Translated, it gives CASSPGLPNEQFF. Full variable domain (rest looked up from reference TRBV7-3 and TRBJ2-1): GAGVSQTPSNKVTEKGKYVELRCDPISGHTALYWYRQSLGQGPEFLIYFQGTGAADDSGLPNDRFFAVRPEGSVSTLKIQRTERGDSAVYLCASSPGLPNEQFFGPGTRLTVL.

The gene calls are TRBV29-1 and TRBJ1-2; TRBD1 might be the D (6 bases). V shed 0 bases and J shed 8 bases, with 19 bases lying between them. This CDR3 is 15 amino acids long. From germline, CDR1 is SQVTM and CDR2 ANQGSEA. The CDR3 region is CSVEDLFDRPEGYTF. The CDR3 DNA sequence: TGCAGCGTTGAAGACTTATTCGACAGGCCTGAGGGCTACACCTTC.

V is TRBV6-5 and J is TRBJ2-5; D is uncertain. This CDR3 has 14 residues. Germline V gives CDR1 MNHEY, CDR2 SVGAGI. Trimming shortened V by 2 bases and J by 5 bases, and 12 bases separated the two germline ends. The CDR3 loop reads CASSYGSPGETQYF. The CDR3 DNA is TGTGCCAGCAGTTACGGTTCCCCCGGGGAGACCCAGTACTTC.

The V gene is TRBV7-9, the J gene TRBJ2-5; D is undetermined. The V end was cut by 3 bases, the J end by 0 bases, with 5 bases between. The germline gives CDR1 SEHNR, CDR2 FQNEAQ (reference sequence). CDR3 length equals 13 residues. CDR3 loop: CASSFDNQETQYF. The CDR3 DNA reads as TGTGCCAGCAGCTTCGACAACCAAGAGACCCAGTACTTC.

The chain carries TRBV30 and TRBJ2-7; D is possibly TRBD2 (5 bases). Germline values: CDR1 GTSNPN, CDR2 SVGIG (reference sequence). This CDR3 contains 11 residues. CDR3 DNA sequence: TGTGCACTAGGCCCAGCCTACGAGCAGTACTTC. This sequence encodes CALGPAYEQYF. Full variable domain (missing parts from reference TRBV30 and TRBJ2-7): SQTIHQWPATLVQPVGSPLSLECTVEGTSNPNLYWYRQAAGRGLQLLFYSVGIGQISSEVPQNLSASRPQDRQFILSSKKLLLSDSGFYLCALGPAYEQYFGPGTRLTVT.

The chain employs TRBV6-2 or TRBV6-3 and TRBJ1-6, with no clear D. CDR1 is MNHEY and CDR2 is SVGEGT in the germline V gene. The CDR3 consists of 17 residues. V was pared by 6 bases and J by 6 bases, with 21 bases between. CDR3 sequence: CASSSAKPGTANSPLHF. CDR3 coding DNA: TGTGCCAGCAGCTCAGCGAAACCGGGAACAGCTAATTCACCCCTCCACTTT.

The chain carries TRBV18 and TRBJ1-1; D perhaps matches TRBD1 (6 bases). Trimming removed 4 bases from V and 1 base from J, with 13 bases in between. This CDR3 is built from 15 residues. Germline lookup yields CDR1 KGHSH and CDR2 LQKENI. The CDR3 sequence: CASSLSGTTNTEAFF. DNA of the CDR3: TGTGCCAGCTCACTTTCCGGGACAACGAACACTGAAGCTTTCTTT.

The chain couples TRBV7-2 to TRBJ2-1, with a weak D call TRBD2 (6 bases). The CDR3 length is 16 residues. CDR1 SGHTA and CDR2 FQGNSA come from the germline V gene. V was clipped by 3 bases and J by 6 bases, with 18 bases between them. CDR3 amino acids: CASSLSGRTLGNEQFF. The CDR3 coding sequence is TGTGCCAGCAGCTTGAGCGGGCGCACCCTGGGCAATGAGCAGTTCTTC.

This clone was counted a few times. The CDR3 coding sequence is TGTGCCACCCTACAGGGGAGAGGCTACACCTTC. This translates into CATLQGRGYTF. This chain uses TRBV19 with TRBJ1-2; 7 nucleotides line up with TRBD1. V shed 10 bases, J shed 8 bases, and the junction held 7 bases outside the gene matches. Germline assignment: CDR1 LNHDA and CDR2 SQIVND (reference sequence). The CDR3 totals 11 residues.

V and J are TRBV4-1 and TRBJ1-3, with 9 bases that match TRBD1. The CDR3 runs to 17 residues. CDR1 is MGHRA, CDR2 YSYEKL, per germline. V shed 3 bases, J shed 3 bases, and the junction held 9 bases outside the gene matches. DNA of the CDR3: TGCGCCAGCAGCCAGGTCGCAACAGGGGGCAGTGGAAACACCATATATTTT. Its translation: CASSQVATGGSGNTIYF.

V usage is TRBV4-3 and J usage is TRBJ1-4; D ambiguous. Trimming left V 4 bases short and J 2 bases short, with 8 bases between. The CDR3 contains 14 residues. Germline lookup yields CDR1 LGHNA and CDR2 YSLEER. The CDR3 loop reads CASSLGRTNEKLFF. In nucleotides, the CDR3 is TGCGCCAGCAGCCTCGGGAGGACTAATGAAAAACTGTTTTTT.

In DNA, the CDR3 is TGTGCCAGTAGTAACCGGGGGGTCCCGGGAAACATTCAGTACTTC. It is translated as CASSNRGVPGNIQYF. The gene calls are TRBV19 and TRBJ2-4; the match to TRBD2 covers 7 bases. Germline assignment: CDR1 LNHDA and CDR2 SQIVND (reference sequence). V lost 4 bases, J lost 6 bases, and 9 bases stayed unmatched. This CDR3 is built from 15 residues.

The chain couples TRBV28 to TRBJ2-1; TRBD1 agrees at 12 bases. This CDR3 contains 15 residues. V was pared by 2 bases and J by 10 bases, with 6 bases of the junction left unmatched. Looked up from germline, CDR1 is MDHEN and CDR2 is SYDVKM. The CDR3 protein is CASSLGDRGHQEQFF. The CDR3 DNA sequence: TGTGCCAGCAGTTTAGGGGACAGGGGGCATCAGGAGCAGTTCTTC. Full variable domain (outside the CDR3, taken from reference TRBV28 and TRBJ2-1): DVKVTQSSRYLVKRTGEKVFLECVQDMDHENMFWYRQDPGLGLRLIYFSYDVKMKEKGDIPEGYSVSREKKERFSLILESASTNQTSMYLCASSLGDRGHQEQFFGPGTRLTVL.

The genes are TRBV7-9 and TRBJ2-7; TRBD1 is a possible D gene (7 bases). The V end was cut by 7 bases, the J end by 2 bases, with 18 bases between. CDR1 SEHNR and CDR2 FQNEAQ come from the germline V gene (reference sequence). The CDR3 sequence is 15 residues long. The CDR3 spells CASTFLAGQTYEQYF. CDR3 coding DNA: TGTGCCAGCACCTTCCTGGCGGGACAGACCTACGAGCAGTACTTC.

The chain has TRBV6-1 and TRBJ2-5; 8 nucleotides line up with TRBD1. The J segment lost 5 bases and the V segment lost 2 bases, leaving 7 bases of the junction unmatched. The germline CDR1 and CDR2 sequences are MNHNS and SASEGT. CDR3 length: 15 residues. CDR3 amino acids: CASSEWAGGWETQYF. In DNA, the CDR3 is TGTGCCAGCAGTGAATGGGCAGGGGGCTGGGAGACCCAGTACTTC.

This sequence joins TRBV27 and TRBJ2-7; 13 positions match TRBD2. The CDR3 runs to 15 residues. The trim removed 5 bases at V and 2 bases at J, leaving 3 bases unmatched. Germline CDR1 MNHEY, CDR2 SMNVEV (reference sequence). The CDR3 nucleotides are TGTGCCAGCAGTCAGGGACTAGCGGGACCCTACGAGCAGTACTTC. Its protein is CASSQGLAGPYEQYF.

This clone has only a few counts. The chain links TRBV10-2 to TRBJ2-7; perhaps TRBD1 as D (6 bases). This CDR3 region has 13 residues. The V gene's germline CDR1 is WSHSY and CDR2 SAAADI. V lost 2 bases, J lost 3 bases, and 8 bases lay in between. For the CDR3, the DNA is TGCGCCAGCAGTGAGGACAGGCTCTACGAGCAGTACTTC. Translating gives CASSEDRLYEQYF.